This TCR beta chain was obtained from a study of shared clonotypes between healthy human individuals. Regarding the study as a whole: Shared clonotypes: roughly 4.5% naive CD4, roughly 3.8% naive CD8, roughly 2.4% memory CD4, 0.4% to 0.5% memory CD8. Clonotype sharing among the donors was expected to vary with sequencing depth.

This CDR3 has 13 amino acids. The germline V gene has CDR1 LNHDA and CDR2 SQIVND (reference sequence). Trimming left V 5 bases short and J 3 bases short, with 10 bases between. Clones were read by immunoSEQ multiplex PCR, and TCRdb kept only the in-frame ones, dropping some. The table includes around 1.1 million clones, approximately 75% detected once. With respect to this clone: Its antigen is not known.

Everyone who donated was a Caucasian adult who lived in Nashville, Tennessee. The sample comprised memory CD4+ T cells from PBMCs. The subset here: CD45RA-negative fraction. This TCR was recovered from a man in his late teens or twenties in good health. Some clones in this sample may be carry-over from other donors' samples. This chain connects TRBV19 to TRBJ1-2; D is ambiguous. The CDR3 region has the DNA TGTGCCAGTAGTGTCGACAATTACTATGGCTACACCTTC. Its protein is CASSVDNYYGYTF.